Sequencing of this TCR beta chain was carried out in a study of blood T cell repertoires in COVID-19. Study as a whole: The United States, Italy and Spain provided the acute and convalescent COVID-19 samples.

The assay was immunoSEQ multiplex PCR, and TCRdb's table has in-frame clones only and misses some. This sample has 200,000 to 250,000 clones; under 95% occur once, and the top ten carry more than 0.95%. The CDR3 contains 16 residues. The germline V gene encodes CDR1 DFQATT and CDR2 SNEGSKA (reference sequence). The trim removed 3 bases at V and 0 bases at J, leaving 7 bases unmatched. This sequence joins TRBV20-1 and TRBJ1-5, with 8 bases matching TRBD1. The sequence was obtained from a man aged 25 to 40 with acute or convalescent COVID-19. What was sequenced was peripheral blood. The CDR3 is CSASLGTGYSNQPQHF. In DNA, the CDR3 is TGCAGTGCTAGTCTGGGGACAGGATATAGCAATCAGCCCCAGCATTTT.